The 19 T cell receptor beta chains below come from one sample, sequenced in a study of T cell clones after liver transplantation (dated by TCRdb to between 2018 and 2020). Library prep was done by the immunoSEQ multiplex PCR assay. Drawn from immuneACCESS, this table holds only the in-frame rearrangements with V and J called that TCRdb kept. Clones are partly lost; checked studies trace under half to an unresolved V gene and leave the rest unexplained. The sample table records 68,000 or so clones; more than 85% of these occur just once. The biggest ten clones account for 0.95% to 1% of the sample. Sequenced here: CD4+ T cells from blood, sampled approximately 27 months after liver transplant. These receptors originate from a human patient who received a liver transplant. Following a transplant, some T lymphocytes may have been derived from the graft donor.

The chain employs TRBV28 and TRBJ2-1; 9 nucleotides align to TRBD1. The CDR3 is 17 residues long. Germline assignment: CDR1 MDHEN and CDR2 SYDVKM. Unmatched junction bases numbered 14, after V lost 4 bases and J lost 7 bases. CDR3 loop: CASSSPPGQGSSNEQFF. The DNA for the CDR3 is TGTGCCAGCAGTTCACCTCCGGGACAGGGTTCGTCGAATGAGCAGTTCTTC.

V usage is TRBV9 and J usage is TRBJ2-1; 9 nucleotides align to TRBD1. The V segment lost 3 bases and the J segment 6 bases; nucleotides outside the gene matches: 7. The CDR3 covers 15 residues. Germline V gene sequence: CDR1 SGDLS, CDR2 YYNGEE. The CDR3 DNA follows: TGTGCCAGCAGCGCCCAATCACAGGGGGCCAATGAGCAGTTCTTC. It translates to CASSAQSQGANEQFF.

The chain uses TRBV19 and TRBJ1-1, with a possible D match to TRBD1 (5 bases). Trimming shortened V by 3 bases and J by 0 bases, and 11 bases separated the two germline ends. CDR1 is LNHDA, CDR2 SQIVND, per germline (reference sequence). The CDR3 is 15 amino acids. CDR3 amino acids: CASSISGTVNTEAFF. As DNA, the CDR3 is TGTGCCAGTAGTATCTCCGGGACGGTGAACACTGAAGCTTTCTTT.

The chain couples TRBV14 to TRBJ1-1, with unresolved D. CDR1 and CDR2 from the germline V gene are SGHDN and FVKESK. V was clipped by 6 bases and J by 10 bases, with 12 bases between them. The CDR3 spans 11 residues. The CDR3 region has the DNA TGTGCCAGCAGGCTTTCCAAGGGAGCTTTCTTT. Its translation is CASRLSKGAFF.

This clone was observed a handful of times. J is TRBJ2-7 and V is TRBV9; D gene unclear. The CDR3 spans 15 residues. Trimming removed 3 bases from V and 5 bases from J, with 18 bases in between. CDR1 and CDR2 from the germline V gene are SGDLS and YYNGEE. CDR3 sequence reads: CASSAPSSASHEQYF. The CDR3 DNA reads TGTGCCAGCAGCGCCCCTTCCAGCGCGAGCCACGAGCAGTACTTC.

The chain couples TRBV19 to TRBJ2-7; D may be TRBD1 (6 bases). The CDR3 has 15 residues. Germline-derived CDR1 and CDR2 are LNHDA and SQIVND (reference sequence). Between the trimmed V and J ends, which lost 2 bases and 5 bases, there was a span of 16 bases. CDR3 DNA sequence: TGTGCCAGTAGTATAACGGCCAGGGGTAGCGACGAGCAGTACTTC. It is translated as CASSITARGSDEQYF.

This clone turned up a few times. The chain carries TRBV5-1 and TRBJ2-1; D not resolved. V gave up 2 bases and J gave up 3 bases, with 12 bases separating them. CDR3 length: 15 residues. The germline V gene has CDR1 SGHRS and CDR2 YFSETQ. The CDR3: CASSLVRDDYNEQFF. The CDR3 DNA follows: TGCGCCAGCAGCTTAGTCCGAGACGACTACAATGAGCAGTTCTTC.

The V gene is TRBV5-6, the J gene TRBJ2-6; 8 positions match TRBD1. V was pared by 4 bases and J by 2 bases, with 5 bases of the junction left unmatched. The CDR3 totals 16 residues. Per the germline V gene, CDR1 is SGHDT and CDR2 is YYEEEE. The CDR3 nucleotides are TGTGCCAGCAGCCTGACAGGGGATACTGGGGCCAACGTCCTGACTTTC. Protein sequence: CASSLTGDTGANVLTF.

This chain joins TRBV2 and TRBJ2-7, with 9 bases that match TRBD2. The CDR3 totals 14 residues. Germline V lookup: CDR1 SNHLY, CDR2 FYNNEI. V shed 7 bases, J shed 3 bases, and the junction held 7 bases outside the gene matches. The CDR3, as DNA: TGTGCCAGCACCCAAAAGCGGGAGGACTACGAGCAGTACTTC. Its translation: CASTQKREDYEQYF.

The rearrangement joins TRBV13 to TRBJ2-5; 8 positions match TRBD1. The length of the CDR3 is 14 residues. Per germline, CDR1 PRHDT and CDR2 FYEKMQ (reference sequence). Trimming at V came to 3 bases and at J to 5 bases, leaving 5 bases not matched to a gene. The CDR3 region is CASSLDRVPETQYF. DNA for the CDR3: TGTGCCAGCAGCTTGGACAGGGTCCCCGAGACCCAGTACTTC. The complete variable domain, with remaining parts taken from reference TRBV13 and TRBJ2-5, reads AAGVIQSPRHLIKEKRETATLKCYPIPRHDTVYWYQQGPGQDPQFLISFYEKMQSDKGSIPDRFSAQQFSDYHSELNMSSLELGDSALYFCASSLDRVPETQYFGPGTRLLVL.

The genes are TRBV7-9 and TRBJ2-2; D may be TRBD2 (6 bases). The CDR3 is made up of 16 amino acids. Germline V gives CDR1 SEHNR, CDR2 FQNEAQ (reference sequence). Trimming left V 1 base short and J 6 bases short, with 15 bases between. The CDR3 nucleotides are TGTGCCAGCAGCTTAGTTGGGCCCCCGGGGGCCGGGGAGCTGTTTTTT. Residues: CASSLVGPPGAGELFF.

The chain recombines TRBV25-1 with TRBJ2-4; 7 bases align to TRBD1. V shed 5 bases, J shed 8 bases, and the junction held 12 bases outside the gene matches. This CDR3 is 15 amino acids long. The germline gives CDR1 MGHDK, CDR2 SYGVNS. CDR3 residues: CASSFPQRDRDIQYF. The CDR3 nucleotides are TGTGCCAGCAGTTTTCCTCAACGAGACAGGGACATTCAGTACTTC. The full variable domain, in which reference TRBV25-1 and TRBJ2-4 provide the parts outside the CDR3, is EADIYQTPRYLVIGTGKKITLECSQTMGHDKMYWYQQDPGMELHLIHYSYGVNSTEKGDLSSESTVSRIRTEHFPLTLESARPSHTSQYLCASSFPQRDRDIQYFGAGTRLSVL.

The V call is TRBV5-1, the J call TRBJ2-1; TRBD1 aligns across 8 bases. The CDR3 has 14 amino acids. CDR1 and CDR2 from the germline V gene are SGHRS and YFSETQ. The V and J ends lost 10 bases and 6 bases, in that order; junction bases with no gene match: 12. DNA for the CDR3: TGCGCCGTCCTAGAGACAGGGGATTTCAATGAGCAGTTCTTC. Protein sequence: CAVLETGDFNEQFF.

The CDR3 nucleotides read TGTGCCAGCAGCTCGGGACGGACGTATGGCTACACCTTC. Its protein product is CASSSGRTYGYTF. The V call is TRBV5-4, the J call TRBJ1-2; TRBD1 is a possible D gene (5 bases). Trimming shortened V by 3 bases and J by 5 bases, and 11 bases separated the two germline ends. CDR1 and CDR2 from the germline V gene are SGHNT and YYREEE (reference sequence). This CDR3 has 13 residues.

Comments on this clone: A read error may produce the germline difference seen at one junction end. The rearrangement links TRBV6-5 to TRBJ2-7, with D possibly TRBD2 on 6 matching bases. Germline V gives CDR1 MNHEY, CDR2 SVGAGI. The CDR3 contains 15 residues. The CDR3 protein is CASSYLGGTAYEQCF. The CDR3 nucleotides read TGTGCCAGCAGTTACCTGGGCGGGACTGCCTACGAGCAGTGCTTC.

V gene TRBV28 combines with J gene TRBJ1-1; D gene unclear. Between the trimmed V and J ends, which lost 7 bases and 3 bases, there was a span of 18 bases. The CDR3 loop spans 15 amino acids. Germline CDR1 is MDHEN and CDR2 is SYDVKM. Written as DNA, the CDR3 is TGTGCCAGCATCGTGGCCGGGCAAGGGCACACTGAAGCTTTCTTT. Residues: CASIVAGQGHTEAFF.

CDR3 DNA sequence: TGTGCCAGCAGCCCTCGCCAGACTCGCAATGAGCAGTTCTTC. Amino acids: CASSPRQTRNEQFF. The J gene is TRBJ2-1, the V gene TRBV11-2; D remains unclear. CDR3 length equals 14 residues. CDR1 and CDR2 (germline): SGHAT, FQNNGV. V was shortened by 5 bases and J by 6 bases, with 14 bases between the two germline ends.

CDR3 sequence (DNA): TGTGCCAGCAGCTCCGGGGGGGGCACAGATACGCAGTATTTT. This gives the protein CASSSGGGTDTQYF. J is TRBJ2-3 and V is TRBV7-6; 8 bases are a match to TRBD2. Germline CDR1 and CDR2: SGHVS and FNYEAQ. After removal of 4 bases from V and 1 base from J, the junction contained 1 base not matched to a gene. This CDR3 has 14 amino acids.

The rearrangement joins TRBV28 to TRBJ2-3; tentative D call: TRBD1 (5 bases). The CDR3 contains 14 residues. Germline V CDR1 and CDR2: MDHEN, SYDVKM. The ends were cut back, 3 bases at V and 2 bases at J, with 9 bases in the middle. The CDR3 loop is CASSLGQDTDTQYF. CDR3 sequence (DNA): TGTGCCAGCAGTTTGGGGCAGGACACAGATACGCAGTATTTT.